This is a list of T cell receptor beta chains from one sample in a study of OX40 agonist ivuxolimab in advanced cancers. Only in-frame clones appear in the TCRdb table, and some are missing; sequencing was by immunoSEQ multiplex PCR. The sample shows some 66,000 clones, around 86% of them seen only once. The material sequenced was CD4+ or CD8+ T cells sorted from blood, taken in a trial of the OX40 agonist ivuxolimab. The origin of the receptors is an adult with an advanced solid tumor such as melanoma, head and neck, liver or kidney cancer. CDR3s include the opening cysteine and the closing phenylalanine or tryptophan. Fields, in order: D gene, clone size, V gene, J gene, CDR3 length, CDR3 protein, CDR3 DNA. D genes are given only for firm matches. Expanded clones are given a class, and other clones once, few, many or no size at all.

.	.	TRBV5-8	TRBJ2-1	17	CASSLARVESSYNEQFF	TGTGCCAGCAGCTTGGCCCGCGTGGAGAGCTCCTACAATGAGCAGTTCTTC
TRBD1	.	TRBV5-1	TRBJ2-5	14	CASSADRGGETQYF	TGCGCCAGCAGCGCGGACAGGGGTGGAGAGACCCAGTACTTC
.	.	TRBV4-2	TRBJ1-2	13	CASSYLGGRGYTF	TGTGCCAGCAGCTACCTGGGGGGACGCGGCTACACCTTC
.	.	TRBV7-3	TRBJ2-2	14	CASSYFQGTGELFF	TGTGCCAGCAGCTACTTCCAGGGGACCGGGGAGCTGTTTTTT
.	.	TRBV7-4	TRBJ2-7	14	CASSPYAGINEQYF	TGTGCCAGCAGCCCCTACGCAGGGATCAACGAGCAGTACTTC
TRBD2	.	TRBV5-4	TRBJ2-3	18	CASSPAPSGGGGTDTQYF	TGTGCCAGCAGCCCGGCCCCGAGCGGGGGGGGAGGCACAGATACGCAGTATTTT
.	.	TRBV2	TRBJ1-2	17	CASSRSWAGRGDYGYTF	TGTGCCAGCAGTCGAAGCTGGGCGGGGCGAGGCGACTATGGCTACACCTTC
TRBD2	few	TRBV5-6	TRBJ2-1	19	CASSPNPTTSRSHYNEQFF	TGTGCCAGCAGCCCTAACCCGACGACTAGCCGGTCCCACTACAATGAGCAGTTCTTC
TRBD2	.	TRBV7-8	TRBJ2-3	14	CASSSGLAGATQYF	TGTGCCAGCAGCTCCGGACTAGCGGGGGCTACGCAGTATTTT
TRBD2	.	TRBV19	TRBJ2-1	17	CASSASLLAGWGNEQFF	TGTGCCAGTAGTGCCTCTCTCCTAGCGGGGTGGGGCAATGAGCAGTTCTTC
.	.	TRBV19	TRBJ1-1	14	CASSIPGRGTEAFF	TGTGCCAGTAGTATTCCAGGGAGGGGCACTGAAGCTTTCTTT
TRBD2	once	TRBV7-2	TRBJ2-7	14	CASSTGLARHEQYF	TGTGCCAGCAGCACGGGACTAGCGAGGCACGAGCAGTACTTC
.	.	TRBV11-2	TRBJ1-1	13	CASTRGQNTEAFF	TGTGCCAGCACCAGAGGACAGAACACTGAAGCTTTCTTT
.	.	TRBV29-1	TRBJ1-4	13	CSVRGTSPVKLFF	TGCAGCGTTCGGGGGACATCGCCGGTAAAACTGTTTTTT
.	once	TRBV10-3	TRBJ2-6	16	CAISGSGQSGANVLTF	TGTGCCATCAGTGGTTCTGGACAGTCTGGGGCCAACGTCCTGACTTTC
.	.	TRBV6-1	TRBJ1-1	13	CAGQTGLNTEAFF	TGTGCCGGCCAGACAGGCTTGAACACTGAAGCTTTCTTT
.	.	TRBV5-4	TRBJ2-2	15	CASSQGQLNTGELFF	TGTGCCAGCAGCCAAGGACAGCTAAACACCGGGGAGCTGTTTTTT
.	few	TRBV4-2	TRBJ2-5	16	CASSQEGSSSQETQYF	TGTGCCAGCAGCCAAGAGGGTAGTTCCTCCCAAGAGACCCAGTACTTC
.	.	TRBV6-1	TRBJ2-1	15	CASSRGPSHLDEQFF	TGTGCCAGCAGCCGGGGGCCATCCCACTTGGATGAGCAGTTCTTC
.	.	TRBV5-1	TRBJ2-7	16	CASSLEGVRVSYEQYF	TGCGCCAGCAGCTTGGAAGGCGTGAGGGTGTCCTACGAGCAGTACTTC
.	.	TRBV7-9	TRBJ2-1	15	CASSPWAGSYNEQFF	TGTGCCAGCAGTCCCTGGGCGGGGTCATACAATGAGCAGTTCTTC
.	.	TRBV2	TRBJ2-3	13	CASSEGGGDTQYF	TGTGCCAGCAGTGAAGGGGGAGGAGATACGCAGTATTTT
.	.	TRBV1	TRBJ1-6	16	CTSSQDSAERNSPLHF	TGCACCAGCAGCCAAGATTCAGCGGAGCGTAATTCACCCCTCCACTTT
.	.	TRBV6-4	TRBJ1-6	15	CASSPQGGRGSPLHF	TGTGCCAGCAGTCCTCAGGGAGGTCGTGGATCACCCCTCCACTTT
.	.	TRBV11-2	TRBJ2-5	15	CASSLDGGARKGQYF	TGTGCCAGCAGCTTAGATGGTGGGGCTAGGAAGGGCCAGTACTTC